Detailed here is one T cell receptor (beta chain). Its matching antigen is unknown. At one of its ends the junction is not consistent with the germline gene, which may arise from a read error. The data belong to a study of cytomegalovirus exposure and HLA in healthy donors. Study overall: HLA-typed donors were the source of some 85 million unique TCRs, which an early data release held. Whole-study findings and limits: Per a later analysis, roughly 17,000 TCR beta sequences showed association with HLA alleles at 0.05 false discovery rate. It has been reported that TCR beta sequences accurately predicted the HLA-A and HLA-B alleles of most subjects.

The PCR employed 60 Vbeta primers together with 13 Jbeta primers. This table comes from immunoSEQ multiplex PCR, and its TCRdb copy is limited to in-frame clones, with some not included. Of about 140,000 clones in the sample, 79% were seen once. The specimen was PBMCs. The clonotype originates from a male donor in good health and CMV-seronegative.

The CDR3 region is CSSSGGQGGPYEQYF. For the CDR3, the DNA is TGTTCCAGCAGCGGCGGACAGGGGGGCCCCTACGAGCAGTACTTC. The rearrangement joins TRBV7-9 to TRBJ2-7, with 10 bases fitting TRBD1. CDR1 is SEHNR, CDR2 FQNEAQ, per germline (reference sequence). This CDR3 comprises 15 residues.